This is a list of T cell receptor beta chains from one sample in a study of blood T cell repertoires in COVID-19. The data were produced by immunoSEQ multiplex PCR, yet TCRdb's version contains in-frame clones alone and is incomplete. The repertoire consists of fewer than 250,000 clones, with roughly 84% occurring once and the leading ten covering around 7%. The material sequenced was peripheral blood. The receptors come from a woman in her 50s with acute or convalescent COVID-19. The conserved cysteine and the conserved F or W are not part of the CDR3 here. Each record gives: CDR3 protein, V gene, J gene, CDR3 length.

ASRQLGQGIIETQY	TRBV4-1	TRBJ2-5	14
ASSFGLPYSGQETQY	TRBV28	TRBJ2-5	15
ASSLDRPNYNEQF	TRBV5-1	TRBJ2-1	13
ASSPTLLTSGRTDTQY	TRBV18	TRBJ2-3	16
ASSISRQEAYEQY	TRBV19	TRBJ2-7	13
ASSQGGLANYEQY	TRBV4-1	TRBJ2-7	13
ATSDFGQGRNTIY	TRBV24-1	TRBJ1-3	13
ASSPQGAGELF	TRBV14	TRBJ2-2	11
ASSSRQADSPLH	TRBV5-5	TRBJ1-6	12
ASSQRQETQY	TRBV3-1/TRBV3-2	TRBJ2-5	10
ASSQGTGRNINEKLF	TRBV5-1	TRBJ1-4	15
ASSAEGGQPQH	TRBV6-4	TRBJ1-5	11
ASRPRAGDDYGYT	TRBV5-1	TRBJ1-2	13
ASSSLLADQETQY	TRBV28	TRBJ2-5	13
ASSLEGAPEYGYT	TRBV11-2	TRBJ1-2	13
ASSHSDRRGTDTQY	TRBV4-1	TRBJ2-3	14
ASSPRRNSYNEQF	TRBV4-2	TRBJ2-1	13
AISEGGGTEAF	TRBV10-3	TRBJ1-1	11
AISLLAGGTDTQY	TRBV10-3	TRBJ2-3	13
ASLIAGTKPNEQF	TRBV28	TRBJ2-1	13
ASRTGRYYGYT	TRBV30	TRBJ1-2	11
ASSKDRVTIRGYT	TRBV21-1	TRBJ1-2	13
ASSRLAEETQY	TRBV19	TRBJ2-5	11
ASSPQLAAYNEQF	TRBV7-2	TRBJ2-1	13
ASRLLAEGYNEQF	TRBV11-2	TRBJ2-1	13
ASSPPGNSYNEQF	TRBV5-6	TRBJ2-1	13
AWSVPGTDYEQY	TRBV30	TRBJ2-7	12
ASSQEIWRTGGELF	TRBV4-3	TRBJ2-2	14
ASQGHRDTEAF	TRBV28	TRBJ1-1	11
ASSLNGGANYGYT	TRBV7-3	TRBJ1-2	13
AWNRRGYNSPLH	TRBV30	TRBJ1-6	12
ASSPNLGGRAGDTQY	TRBV11-2	TRBJ2-3	15
ASSLATDGYT	TRBV5-6	TRBJ1-2	10
ASSQVLGQGFGANVLT	TRBV4-2	TRBJ2-6	16
ASSQEEGGTTGELF	TRBV4-2	TRBJ2-2	14
ASRRGSTEAF	TRBV19	TRBJ1-1	10
ASSRTGSETQY	TRBV5-4	TRBJ2-5	11
ASRAVADTQY	TRBV6-5	TRBJ2-3	10
ASSFPISGRAIETQY	TRBV28	TRBJ2-5	15
ASSPQSSGIQY	TRBV4-1	TRBJ2-4	11
PSSRLAGGHNEQF	TRBV10-2	TRBJ2-1	13
ASSSTGWNSPLH	TRBV28	TRBJ1-6	12
ASSMDRGANTGELF	TRBV19	TRBJ2-2	14
ASLGGANSPLH	TRBV28	TRBJ1-6	11
ASSKRRGVEPYEQY	TRBV21-1	TRBJ2-7	14
AWSVQVLYSNYGYT	TRBV30	TRBJ1-2	14
ASSFDSGTSGWGSYEQY	TRBV28	TRBJ2-7	17
ASSKGTRRDSYEQY	TRBV21-1	TRBJ2-7	14
ASSYGQGTNTGELF	TRBV6-2/TRBV6-3	TRBJ2-2	14
ASSFAGSDSGNTIY	TRBV28	TRBJ1-3	14
ASSSGQGGGYT	TRBV28	TRBJ1-2	11
ASTPVGPGSYEQY	TRBV6-5	TRBJ2-7	13
ASSVEQAPYGYT	TRBV9	TRBJ1-2	12
ASSWGEDGRQTQY	TRBV5-1	TRBJ2-5	13
ASSLVYGQGSSGYT	TRBV7-9	TRBJ1-2	14
ASSYSGGLNYGYT	TRBV6-5	TRBJ1-2	13
ASSPDAAFRGYT	TRBV9	TRBJ1-2	12
ASSSPGGSNEKLF	TRBV28	TRBJ1-4	13
ASSQGGYYGYT	TRBV14	TRBJ1-2	11
ASSKTGSSYNEQF	TRBV19	TRBJ2-1	13